The 9 T cell receptor beta chains in this list originate from one sample, sequenced in a study of T cells after yellow fever vaccination. TCRdb used MiXCR to reprocess the 5' RACE reads, holding one entry per CDR3 protein. The sample lists fewer than 85,000 distinct CDR3 sequences; roughly 8% were seen once. The source was CD8+ T cells sorted from PBMCs, collected on the day of the yellow fever booster vaccination. The receptors were gathered from a man aged 25 to 40 who received the YFV17D yellow fever vaccine.

This clonotype was seen a few times. The chain joins TRBV6-5 to TRBJ2-5, with TRBD2 as a possible D gene (7 bases). This CDR3 has 14 residues. Germline V gene lookup returns CDR1 MNHEY and CDR2 SVGAGI. Trimming pared 0 bases from V and 5 bases from J, leaving 10 bases between. The chain's CDR3 is CASSYSGGGETQYF. CDR3 DNA sequence: TGTGCCAGCAGTTACTCTGGCGGGGGCGAGACCCAGTACTTC.

V gene TRBV19 combines with J gene TRBJ2-1; tentative D call: TRBD1 (5 bases). Trimming cost V 2 bases and J 5 bases, with 16 bases left between them. From germline, CDR1 is LNHDA and CDR2 SQIVND (reference sequence). The CDR3 is 16 residues long. The CDR3 DNA is TGTGCCAGTAGTATACTGCCCGCAGGGTACCACAATGAGCAGTTCTTC. This codes for CASSILPAGYHNEQFF.

The V call is TRBV4-3, the J call TRBJ2-7, with D perhaps TRBD2 (6 bases). The CDR3 is 15 amino acids. The germline V and J ends were trimmed by 1 base and 3 bases, with 13 bases remaining between them. Germline lookup yields CDR1 LGHNA and CDR2 YSLEER. DNA of the CDR3: TGCGCCAGCAGCCAAGTCCCCGGGACTGACTACGAGCAGTACTTC. The encoded protein is CASSQVPGTDYEQYF.

This clonotype showed up just a few times. The CDR3 sequence is CASSELAGGPTDTQYF. The CDR3 DNA follows: TGCGCCAGCAGTGAGTTAGCGGGAGGGCCCACAGATACGCAGTATTTT. V usage is TRBV10-2 and J usage is TRBJ2-3; TRBD2 aligns across 11 bases. The CDR3 runs to 16 residues. The junction had 2 bases not matched to a gene; V was cut back by 1 base and J by 2 bases. CDR1 WSHSY and CDR2 SAAADI come from the germline V gene.

The chain employs TRBV7-9 and TRBJ2-2; unclear D gene. The CDR3 extends over 15 amino acids. The germline gives CDR1 SEHNR, CDR2 FQNEAQ (reference sequence). Trimming removed 3 bases from V and 1 base from J, with 9 bases in between. DNA for the CDR3: TGTGCCAGCAGCTTCAGTGCATGGAACACCGGGGAGCTGTTTTTT. Encoded protein: CASSFSAWNTGELFF.

The chain is built from TRBV6-1 and TRBJ2-1; 7 nucleotides align to TRBD2. The CDR3 runs to 16 residues. V shed 6 bases and J 3 bases; nucleotides not matched to a gene: 11. Germline-derived CDR1 and CDR2 are MNHNS and SASEGT. The CDR3 sequence is CASRWDEGGYYNEQFF. The CDR3 DNA reads as TGTGCCAGCAGGTGGGACGAGGGAGGGTACTACAATGAGCAGTTCTTC.

This clonotype was counted at least ten times. The genes are TRBV3-1 and TRBJ2-1; no firm D call. Germline V lookup: CDR1 LGHDT, CDR2 YNNKEL (reference sequence). Trimming pared 1 base from V and 10 bases from J, leaving 11 bases between. The CDR3 length is 13 residues. CDR3 sequence: CASSQGARPEQFF. The CDR3 DNA sequence: TGTGCCAGCAGCCAAGGGGCTAGACCCGAGCAGTTCTTC.

This clonotype showed up many times. The J gene is TRBJ2-7, the V gene TRBV6-5; D is unresolved. CDR3 length: 12 amino acids. V gave up 6 bases and J gave up 3 bases, with 9 bases separating them. The germline V gene has CDR1 MNHEY and CDR2 SVGAGI. The CDR3 bases are TGTGCCAGCAGCCCGTCCCGCTACGAGCAGTACTTC. Amino acid sequence: CASSPSRYEQYF.

CDR3: CATSSRTGRGYF. In DNA, the CDR3 is TGTGCCACCAGCAGTCGGACAGGGAGGGGGTATTTT. The V call is TRBV15, the J call TRBJ2-3; D is possibly TRBD1 (8 bases). The CDR3 extends over 12 amino acids. The V gene lost 3 bases and the J gene lost 14 bases, with 15 bases spanning the gap. Germline CDR1 and CDR2: LNHNV and YYDKDF (reference sequence).